The 11 T cell receptor beta chains below all came from one sample that was sequenced in a study of regulatory T cells in long-lasting Graves disease. Time point noted: persistent/refractory GD, antithyroid drugs over 5 years with positive TRAb. PBMCs provided the RNA from which the TCR library was made. For TCR beta, libraries came from iRepertoire HTBI primers and Arm-PCR of CDR3 regions. Via MiXCR, TCRdb re-called the multiplex PCR reads, giving one row per CDR3 protein. Of 310,000 or so distinct CDR3 sequences listed, 22% were seen once; the top ten hold 56%. Sample: peripheral blood mononuclear cells (PBMCs), taken when the disease was refractory, from a patient treated with antithyroid drugs. The receptors stem from a female donor with Graves disease.

The rearrangement uses TRBV5-6 and TRBJ2-7; D remains ambiguous. Germline CDR1 reads SGHDT; CDR2 reads YYEEEE. The length of the CDR3 is 16 residues. V gave up 4 bases and J gave up 3 bases, with 20 bases separating them. The CDR3 spells CASSPELNRSIYEQYF. For the CDR3, the DNA is TGTGCCAGCAGCCCGGAGCTAAACCGTTCAATCTACGAGCAGTACTTC.

This chain links TRBV27 with TRBJ1-6; no firm D call. CDR1 and CDR2 from the germline V gene are MNHEY and SMNVEV (reference sequence). The CDR3 is made up of 14 amino acids. Trimming removed 4 bases at V and 6 bases at J, with 10 bases between. In DNA, the CDR3 is TGTGCCAGCAGTTACGGGGTGGTTAATTCACCCCTCCACTTT. It translates to CASSYGVVNSPLHF.

V is TRBV27 and J is TRBJ2-7; D not resolved. The V end lost 5 bases, the J end lost 2 bases, and 16 bases lay between the germline ends. The CDR3 length is 15 residues. CDR1 and CDR2 from the germline V gene are MNHEY and SMNVEV (reference sequence). In nucleotides, the CDR3 is TGTGCCAGCAGTGCCTTAGCCTCACGTCCCTACGAGCAGTACTTC. The encoded protein is CASSALASRPYEQYF.

V gene TRBV5-1 combines with J gene TRBJ1-6, with TRBD1 identical over 9 bases. This CDR3 is 15 amino acids long. In germline, CDR1 is SGHRS, CDR2 YFSETQ. The ends lost 4 bases at V and 7 bases at J; junction bases unmatched: 6. DNA of the CDR3: TGCGCCAGCAGCCCGGACAGGGGCGGGAATTCACCCCTCCACTTT. Its translation: CASSPDRGGNSPLHF. The full variable domain, rest sourced from reference TRBV5-1 and TRBJ1-6, is KAGVTQTPRYLIKTRGQQVTLSCSPISGHRSVSWYQQTPGQGLQFLFEYFSETQRNKGNFPGRFSGRQFSNSRSEMNVSTLELGDSALYLCASSPDRGGNSPLHFGNGTRLTVT.

On this clonotype: With a much larger clone just one base away, this may be a read error. J is TRBJ2-7 and V is TRBV11-2; a weak D match, TRBD1 (5 bases). CDR1 SGHAT and CDR2 FQNNGV come from the germline V gene. CDR3 length: 17 residues. The CDR3, as DNA: TGTGCCACCAGCCCCCGCTCATGGGGCGTATCTGGCTACGAGCAGTACTTC. This codes for CATSPRSWGVSGYEQYF.

CDR3 coding DNA: TGTGCCAGCAGTGCGGAGACAGGGCTCACTGAAGCTTTCTTT. It specifies CASSAETGLTEAFF. The chain couples TRBV6-1 to TRBJ1-1; TRBD1 matches 7 bases. The CDR3 length is 14 residues. J was trimmed by 4 bases and V by 4 bases; bases with no gene match: 6. Germline CDR1 reads MNHNS; CDR2 reads SASEGT.

The table lists this clonotype with many counts. The V and J genes are TRBV20-1 and TRBJ1-3; D may be TRBD1 (5 bases). The V gene's germline CDR1 is DFQATT and CDR2 SNEGSKA (reference sequence). V shed 5 bases and J shed 0 bases, with 8 bases lying between them. The CDR3 sequence is 13 residues long. CDR3 DNA sequence: TGCAGTGCTGACGGGGGCTCTGGAAACACCATATATTTT. Translating gives CSADGGSGNTIYF.

This clonotype was seen a few times. The gene calls are TRBV5-1 and TRBJ1-2; possibly TRBD1 for D (6 bases). The CDR3 is made up of 22 amino acids. Between the trimmed V and J ends, which lost 6 bases and 4 bases, there was a span of 40 bases. The germline V gene has CDR1 SGHRS and CDR2 YFSETQ. The chain's CDR3 is CASTSIDPETWQGTGFAYGYTF. CDR3 nucleotides: TGCGCCAGCACCTCTATTGACCCGGAAACTTGGCAGGGTACAGGGTTCGCCTATGGCTACACCTTC.

The chain employs TRBV12-3 or TRBV12-4 and TRBJ2-3; D could derive from TRBD1 or TRBD2 (5 bases each). This CDR3 is built from 12 residues. Trimming removed 3 bases at V and 6 bases at J, with 7 bases between. The CDR3 nucleotides are TGTGCCAGCAGTTTGTGGGGGGATACGCAGTATTTT. Translation: CASSLWGDTQYF.

This clonotype has a count of ten or more. The chain joins TRBV28 to TRBJ2-7; D remains unclear. The germline V gene encodes CDR1 MDHEN and CDR2 SYDVKM. The CDR3 length is 12 residues. The ends were cut back, 4 bases at V and 4 bases at J, with 8 bases in the middle. CDR3 DNA: TGTGCCAGCAGTTCCCCGTGGTACGAGCAGTACTTC. This sequence encodes CASSSPWYEQYF.

This clonotype was seen at least ten times. The gene calls are TRBV28 and TRBJ2-2; D is uncertain. Looked up from germline, CDR1 is MDHEN and CDR2 is SYDVKM. The V gene lost 7 bases and the J gene lost 4 bases, with 10 bases spanning the gap. The CDR3 runs to 13 residues. For the CDR3, the DNA is TGTGCCAGCAAGTTTACCAGCACCGGGGAGCTGTTTTTT. It encodes CASKFTSTGELFF.